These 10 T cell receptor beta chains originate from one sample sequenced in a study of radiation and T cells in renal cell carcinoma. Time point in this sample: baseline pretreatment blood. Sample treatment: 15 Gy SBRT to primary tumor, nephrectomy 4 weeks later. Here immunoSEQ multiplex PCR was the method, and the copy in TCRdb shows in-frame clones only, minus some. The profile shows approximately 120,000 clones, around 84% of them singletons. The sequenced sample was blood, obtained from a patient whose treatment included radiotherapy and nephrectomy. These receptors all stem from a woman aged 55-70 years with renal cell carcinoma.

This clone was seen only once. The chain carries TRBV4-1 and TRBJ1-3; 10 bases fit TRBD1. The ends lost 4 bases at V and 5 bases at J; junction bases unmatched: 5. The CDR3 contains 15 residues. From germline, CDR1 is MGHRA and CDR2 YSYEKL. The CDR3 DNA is TGCGCCAGCAGCCCGGGACAGGGGATTCGAAACACCATATATTTT. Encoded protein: CASSPGQGIRNTIYF.

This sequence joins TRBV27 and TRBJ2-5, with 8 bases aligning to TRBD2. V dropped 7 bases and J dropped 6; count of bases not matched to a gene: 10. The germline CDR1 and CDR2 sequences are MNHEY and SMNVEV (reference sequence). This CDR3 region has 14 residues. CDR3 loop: CASTGLAGEKTQYF. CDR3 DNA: TGTGCCAGCACTGGGCTAGCGGGTGAAAAGACCCAGTACTTC.

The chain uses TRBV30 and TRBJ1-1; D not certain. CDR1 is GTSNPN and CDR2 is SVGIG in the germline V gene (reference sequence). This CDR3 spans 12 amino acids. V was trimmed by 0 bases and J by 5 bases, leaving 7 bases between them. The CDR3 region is CAWSVDRTEAFF. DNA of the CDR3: TGTGCCTGGAGTGTCGATAGGACTGAAGCTTTCTTT.

The CDR3 protein is CASSQILGGNEQYF. Written as DNA, the CDR3 is TGTGCCAGCAGCCAAATTTTGGGGGGTAACGAGCAGTACTTC. This chain joins TRBV14 and TRBJ2-7, with D possibly TRBD2 on 6 matching bases. CDR1 SGHDN and CDR2 FVKESK come from the germline V gene. Trimming shortened V by 2 bases and J by 5 bases, and 13 bases separated the two germline ends. The CDR3 consists of 14 residues.

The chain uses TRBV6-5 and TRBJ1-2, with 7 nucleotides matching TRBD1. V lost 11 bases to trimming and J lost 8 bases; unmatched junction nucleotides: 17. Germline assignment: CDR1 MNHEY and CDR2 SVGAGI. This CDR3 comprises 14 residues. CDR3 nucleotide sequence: TGTGCCGCCCGGGCCCGAGGGGGCGCGTTCGGCTACACCTTC. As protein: CAARARGGAFGYTF.

The CDR3 coding sequence is TGTGCCAGCAAACCCGCCTCTGGAAACACCATATATTTT. It codes for CASKPASGNTIYF. The chain employs TRBV9 and TRBJ1-3; D is ambiguous. This CDR3 has 13 residues. CDR1 is SGDLS, CDR2 YYNGEE, per germline. With 6 bases removed from V and 0 bases from J, the gap between germline ends came to 7 bases.

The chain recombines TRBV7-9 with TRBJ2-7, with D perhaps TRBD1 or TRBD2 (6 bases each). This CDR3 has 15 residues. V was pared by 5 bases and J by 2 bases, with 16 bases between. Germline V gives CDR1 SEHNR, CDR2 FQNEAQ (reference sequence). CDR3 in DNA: TGTGCCAGCAGCCTTCGGGACGGGGGCCCCTACGAGCAGTACTTC. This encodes CASSLRDGGPYEQYF.

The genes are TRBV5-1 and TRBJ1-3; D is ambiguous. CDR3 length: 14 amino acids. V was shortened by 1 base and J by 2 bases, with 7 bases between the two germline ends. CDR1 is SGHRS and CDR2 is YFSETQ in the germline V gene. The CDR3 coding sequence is TGCGCCAGCAGCTTGAGTGATACTGGAAACACCATATATTTT. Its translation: CASSLSDTGNTIYF. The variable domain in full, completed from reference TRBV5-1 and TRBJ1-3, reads KAGVTQTPRYLIKTRGQQVTLSCSPISGHRSVSWYQQTPGQGLQFLFEYFSETQRNKGNFPGRFSGRQFSNSRSEMNVSTLELGDSALYLCASSLSDTGNTIYFGEGSWLTVV.

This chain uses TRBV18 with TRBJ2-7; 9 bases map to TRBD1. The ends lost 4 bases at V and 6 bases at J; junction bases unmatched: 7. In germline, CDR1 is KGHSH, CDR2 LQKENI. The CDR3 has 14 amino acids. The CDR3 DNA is TGTGCCAGCTCACAGGGACAGGGTAAGCGCGAGCAGTACTTC. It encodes CASSQGQGKREQYF.

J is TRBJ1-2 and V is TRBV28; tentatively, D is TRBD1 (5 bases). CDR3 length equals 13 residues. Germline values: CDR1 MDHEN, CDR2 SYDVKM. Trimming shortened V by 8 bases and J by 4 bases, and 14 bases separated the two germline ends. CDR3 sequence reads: CASLGGAGYGYTF. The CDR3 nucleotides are TGTGCCAGCCTTGGAGGGGCAGGCTATGGCTACACCTTC.